One sample yielded the 18 T cell receptor beta chains listed below, sequenced in a study of cytomegalovirus exposure and HLA in healthy donors listed by TCRdb under 2017. Library generation was performed with the immunoSEQ multiplex PCR assay. For the multiplex PCR, a mixture combining 60 forward primers for TCR Vbeta segments and 13 reverse primers for TCR Jbeta segments was used. What TCRdb holds here is the immuneACCESS table cut down to in-frame rearrangements. Part of the clones is not present; checked against another copy, under half of the missing clones reflect an unresolved V gene, and the others are unexplained. Recorded for this sample are some 33,000 clones; roughly 69% of them occurred a single time. The top ten constitute about 20% of the sample. Sequencing was carried out using PBMCs. The receptors were gathered from a man in his forties or fifties in good health and CMV-seropositive.

This clone occurred a few times. The rearrangement links TRBV30 to TRBJ2-1; 7 bases fit TRBD1. Trimming took 2 bases from V and 6 from J; bases not matched to a gene: 1. Germline loops: CDR1 GTSNPN, CDR2 SVGIG (reference sequence). CDR3 length: 12 residues. The CDR3 DNA reads as TGTGCCTGGAGTCCAGGGGGCAATGAGCAGTTCTTC. It specifies CAWSPGGNEQFF.

The chain joins TRBV2 to TRBJ1-1; TRBD1 matches at 9 bases. This CDR3 is 16 amino acids long. J lost 3 bases, V lost 1 base, and 6 bases had no gene match. Germline values: CDR1 SNHLY, CDR2 FYNNEI. The CDR3 nucleotides read TGTGCCAGCAGTGAAGGGGGGACAGGGAGGGACACTGAAGCTTTCTTT. Its translation is CASSEGGTGRDTEAFF. Using reference TRBV2 and TRBJ1-1 for the parts outside the CDR3, the full variable domain is EPEVTQTPSHQVTQMGQEVILRCVPISNHLYFYWYRQILGQKVEFLVSFYNNEISEKSEIFDDQFSVERPDGSNFTLKIRSTKLEDSAMYFCASSEGGTGRDTEAFFGQGTRLTVV.

This chain uses TRBV2 with TRBJ1-5, with 9 positions matching TRBD1. This CDR3 contains 14 residues. Germline V gene lookup returns CDR1 SNHLY and CDR2 FYNNEI. V lost 6 bases to trimming and J lost 9 bases; unmatched junction nucleotides: 9. In DNA, the CDR3 is TGTGCCAGCAGGGGCACAGGGGGCAACGGGCCCCAGCATTTT. Protein: CASRGTGGNGPQHF.

This chain uses TRBV28 with TRBJ1-2, with TRBD1 identical over 7 bases. Trimming cost V 5 bases and J 8 bases; bases outside gene matches: 8. The CDR3 has 13 residues. The V gene's germline CDR1 is MDHEN and CDR2 SYDVKM. The CDR3 loop is CASSIYRGGGYTF. CDR3 sequence (DNA): TGTGCCAGCAGTATATACAGGGGCGGCGGCTACACCTTC.

The table lists this clone with a few counts. The rearrangement uses TRBV27 and TRBJ1-5; 9 bases map to TRBD1. With 3 bases clipped from V and 0 bases from J, the junction kept 15 bases outside the gene matches. The CDR3 consists of 20 residues. The germline gives CDR1 MNHEY, CDR2 SMNVEV (reference sequence). The CDR3 spells CASSFRPPGQGGYSNQPQHF. CDR3 DNA: TGTGCCAGCAGTTTCAGACCACCGGGACAGGGAGGTTATAGCAATCAGCCCCAGCATTTT.

Turning to this clone: A read error may account for a junction end that differs from germline. The rearrangement links TRBV7-7 to TRBJ2-5; 9 bases agree with TRBD2. Germline values: CDR1 SSHAT, CDR2 FNYEAQ (reference sequence). This CDR3 has 15 amino acids. For the CDR3, the DNA is TGTGCTAGCAGCTCCCGAGCGGGAGGAGGGGAGACCCAGTACTTC. Its translation is CASSSRAGGGETQYF.

The chain has TRBV2 and TRBJ2-6; unclear D gene. CDR1 and CDR2 (germline): SNHLY, FYNNEI. V was shortened by 6 bases and J by 0 bases, with 6 bases between the two germline ends. This CDR3 has 14 amino acids. The CDR3 DNA reads as TGTGCCAGCAGATCCCACTCTGGGGCCAACGTCCTGACTTTC. Translating it yields CASRSHSGANVLTF.

The chain has TRBV4-1 and TRBJ2-7, with 12 bases fitting TRBD2. The junction had 11 bases not matched to a gene; V was cut back by 6 bases and J by 5 bases. Germline values: CDR1 MGHRA, CDR2 YSYEKL. This CDR3 contains 16 residues. The CDR3 sequence is CASRRLAGGPGNEQYF. CDR3 DNA sequence: TGCGCCAGCAGGCGGCTAGCGGGAGGGCCAGGGAACGAGCAGTACTTC.

This rearrangement joins TRBV18 to TRBJ2-7, with a weak D call TRBD2 (6 bases). Deletions cut 0 bases from V and 2 bases from J, with 11 bases between. Germline CDR1 is KGHSH and CDR2 is LQKENI. The CDR3 covers 15 residues. The chain's CDR3 is CASSPPTGATYEQYF. CDR3 sequence (DNA): TGTGCCAGCTCACCACCTACGGGAGCAACCTACGAGCAGTACTTC.

This clone was detected only once. The rearrangement links TRBV10-1 to TRBJ2-3; 9 bases line up with TRBD1. Germline trimming cut 4 bases from V and 2 bases from J; bases unmatched to any gene: 7. CDR3 length equals 16 residues. CDR1 is WNHNN, CDR2 SYGVQD, per germline (reference sequence). CDR3 amino acids: CASSARGQGYTDTQYF. The CDR3, as DNA: TGCGCCAGCAGTGCCCGGGGACAGGGCTACACAGATACGCAGTATTTT.

V and J are TRBV28 and TRBJ2-3; 10 nucleotides agree with TRBD1. CDR3 length equals 14 residues. From germline, CDR1 is MDHEN and CDR2 SYDVKM. Trimming removed 4 bases from V and 5 bases from J; junction bases left unmatched: 3. CDR3 loop: CASSSGTGVDTQYF. The CDR3 DNA is TGTGCCAGCAGTTCAGGGACAGGGGTAGATACGCAGTATTTT.

The sample holds one count of this clone. The chain combines TRBV4-2 with TRBJ2-5, with 8 bases that match TRBD2. V dropped 4 bases and J dropped 2; count of bases not matched to a gene: 9. CDR3 size: 16 residues. Germline lookup yields CDR1 LGHNA and CDR2 YNFKEQ. The CDR3 is CASSRQAGVRQETQYF. As DNA, the CDR3 is TGTGCCAGCAGCCGCCAAGCGGGAGTGAGGCAAGAGACCCAGTACTTC.

The chain is built from TRBV5-6 and TRBJ1-5; D is possibly TRBD1 (6 bases). This CDR3 has 12 residues. V was shortened by 0 bases and J by 11 bases, with 9 bases between the two germline ends. Germline assignment: CDR1 SGHDT and CDR2 YYEEEE. The CDR3 spells CASSLAGGAQHF. CDR3 bases: TGTGCCAGCAGCTTGGCGGGGGGCGCCCAGCATTTT.

V usage is TRBV20-1 and J usage is TRBJ2-3; D ambiguous. This CDR3 contains 10 residues. Deletions cut 6 bases from V and 4 bases from J, with 5 bases between. The germline CDR1 and CDR2 sequences are DFQATT and SNEGSKA (reference sequence). The CDR3 region is CSAAADTQYF. Written as DNA, the CDR3 is TGCAGTGCCGCGGCAGATACGCAGTATTTT.

The CDR3 nucleotides are TGCAGCGTTCGGGGGAGCCTCTACGAGCAGTACTTC. It specifies CSVRGSLYEQYF. The chain uses TRBV29-1 and TRBJ2-7; D is possibly TRBD2 (6 bases). Trimming removed 5 bases at V and 3 bases at J, with 11 bases between. The CDR3 spans 12 residues. Germline V gene lookup returns CDR1 SQVTM and CDR2 ANQGSEA.

This clone occurred a few times. V and J are TRBV6-5 and TRBJ1-4; D remains ambiguous. The germline gives CDR1 MNHEY, CDR2 SVGAGI. CDR3 length: 13 residues. V lost 8 bases to trimming and J lost 4 bases, with 11 bases between them. The CDR3 is CASQRAGNEKLFF. In DNA form, the CDR3 reads TGTGCCAGCCAGAGGGCTGGTAATGAAAAACTGTTTTTT.

The gene calls are TRBV29-1 and TRBJ2-5; no firm D call. From germline, CDR1 is SQVTM and CDR2 ANQGSEA. This CDR3 spans 12 amino acids. The V and J ends lost 4 bases and 5 bases respectively, with 11 bases between them. CDR3 region: CSVVAASETQYF. In DNA, the CDR3 is TGCAGCGTTGTGGCGGCGTCGGAGACCCAGTACTTC. Full variable domain (rest looked up from reference TRBV29-1 and TRBJ2-5): SAVISQKPSRDICQRGTSLTIQCQVDSQVTMMFWYRQQPGQSLTLIATANQGSEATYESGFVIDKFPISRPNLTFSTLTVSNMSPEDSSIYLCSVVAASETQYFGPGTRLLVL.

The CDR3 here is CASSPTGKSTDTQYF. The CDR3 region has the DNA TGTGCCAGCAGCCCAACCGGGAAGAGCACAGATACGCAGTATTTT. The chain uses TRBV7-6 and TRBJ2-3; maybe TRBD2 (5 bases). Looked up from germline, CDR1 is SGHVS and CDR2 is FNYEAQ. V was trimmed by 5 bases and J by 0 bases, leaving 12 bases between them. This CDR3 is built from 15 residues.